The 28 T cell receptor beta chains below were found in one sample sequenced in a study of T cells in Graves' hyperthyroidism and ophthalmopathy. The TCR beta CDR3 regions underwent amplification using RNA transcripts as the source. RT-PCR in the first round (using the HTBI primer set) targeted the TCR CDR3. TCRdb fed the multiplex PCR reads into MiXCR, producing one record per CDR3 protein. The sample lists around 600,000 distinct CDR3 sequences, about 16% occurring once. The sample taken for sequencing was blood. The receptors here all came from a woman aged 40-49 years with Graves' ophthalmopathy.

This clonotype has ten or more counts. V gene TRBV30 combines with J gene TRBJ2-5; D might be TRBD2 (6 bases). V lost 0 bases, J lost 5 bases, and 10 bases lay in between. This CDR3 spans 13 amino acids. Germline V CDR1 and CDR2: GTSNPN, SVGIG (reference sequence). The CDR3 region is CAWSVGGRETQYF. The CDR3 DNA is TGTGCCTGGAGTGTCGGTGGGAGGGAGACCCAGTACTTC.

Only a few counts were recorded for this clonotype. The chain joins TRBV19 to TRBJ1-5; no clear D. CDR1 and CDR2 (germline): LNHDA, SQIVND (reference sequence). This CDR3 is built from 15 residues. The V end lost 6 bases, the J end lost 7 bases, and 19 bases lay between the germline ends. The CDR3 loop is CASRSSLSSVQPQHF. In DNA, the CDR3 is TGTGCCAGTAGAAGTTCTCTCAGCTCTGTGCAGCCCCAGCATTTT.

V usage is TRBV29-1 and J usage is TRBJ2-7; D might be TRBD1 (6 bases). The CDR3 length is 12 residues. Trimming pared 6 bases from V and 2 bases from J, leaving 11 bases between. Germline-derived CDR1 and CDR2 are SQVTM and ANQGSEA. The CDR3 reads CSVEDSTYEQYF. Written as DNA, the CDR3 is TGCAGCGTCGAGGACAGCACCTACGAGCAGTACTTC.

This clonotype was counted at least ten times. The genes are TRBV11-2 and TRBJ2-1, with D possibly matching TRBD2 (7 bases). The ends were cut back, 7 bases at V and 0 bases at J, with 16 bases in the middle. The germline V gene has CDR1 SGHAT and CDR2 FQNNGV. The CDR3 spans 16 residues. CDR3 sequence: CASNKGGVSSYNEQFF. The CDR3 region has the DNA TGTGCCAGCAACAAGGGGGGGGTCTCCTCCTACAATGAGCAGTTCTTC.

The rearrangement uses TRBV27 and TRBJ1-1; maybe TRBD1 (5 bases). V was shortened by 1 base and J by 0 bases, with 12 bases between the two germline ends. The CDR3 is 16 residues long. CDR1 and CDR2 from the germline V gene are MNHEY and SMNVEV (reference sequence). For the CDR3, the DNA is TGTGCCAGCAGTTTATTTGGGGGGTGGGTGAACACTGAAGCTTTCTTT. Protein sequence: CASSLFGGWVNTEAFF.

V is TRBV6-1 and J is TRBJ1-2, with D possibly matching TRBD1 (6 bases). Germline CDR1 MNHNS, CDR2 SASEGT. V lost 6 bases to trimming and J lost 7 bases, with 18 bases between them. The CDR3 is 14 amino acids. The CDR3 is CASRGVQGGGGYTF. The CDR3 region has the DNA TGTGCCAGCAGGGGAGTACAGGGAGGAGGTGGCTACACCTTC.

The J gene is TRBJ1-5, the V gene TRBV6-1, with 8 bases that match TRBD1. This CDR3 is built from 15 residues. Germline V gene sequence: CDR1 MNHNS, CDR2 SASEGT. With 5 bases clipped from V and 10 bases from J, the junction kept 13 bases outside the gene matches. For the CDR3, the DNA is TGTGCCAGCAGTCCAAAGGGGCAGGGGGCTGGACCCCAGCATTTT. Amino acid sequence: CASSPKGQGAGPQHF.

The V gene is TRBV6-2 or TRBV6-3, the J gene TRBJ2-1, with TRBD1 as a possible D gene (6 bases). Germline V gene lookup returns CDR1 MNHEY and CDR2 SVGEGT. The V and J ends lost 3 bases and 6 bases respectively, with 15 bases between them. The CDR3 extends over 15 amino acids. The CDR3 loop is CASSYEGQPFNEQFF. CDR3 in DNA: TGTGCCAGCAGTTATGAGGGACAACCTTTCAATGAGCAGTTCTTC.

This clonotype has at least ten counts. This chain uses TRBV11-2 with TRBJ1-1; D unclear. Trimming pared 5 bases from V and 1 base from J, leaving 8 bases between. The germline V gene encodes CDR1 SGHAT and CDR2 FQNNGV. This CDR3 has 13 residues. CDR3 nucleotides: TGTGCCAGCAGCCGACCGCGGAACACTGAAGCTTTCTTT. It encodes CASSRPRNTEAFF.

In this sample, this clonotype turned up a few times. V and J are TRBV18 and TRBJ1-6, with 11 positions matching TRBD1. Unmatched junction bases numbered 5, after V lost 5 bases and J lost 8 bases. The CDR3 spans 15 residues. CDR1 and CDR2 (germline): KGHSH, LQKENI. CDR3 DNA: TGTGCCAGCTCATCGGGACAGGGGGATCATTCACCCCTCCACTTT. Its protein product is CASSSGQGDHSPLHF. Combining the CDR3 with reference TRBV18 and TRBJ1-6 gives the whole variable domain NAGVMQNPRHLVRRRGQEARLRCSPMKGHSHVYWYRQLPEEGLKFMVYLQKENIIDESGMPKERFSAEFPKEGPSILRIQQVVRGDSAAYFCASSSGQGDHSPLHFGNGTRLTVT.

This chain uses TRBV5-1 with TRBJ2-6, with 9 bases matching TRBD1. J lost 0 bases, V lost 6 bases, and 4 bases had no gene match. Germline-derived CDR1 and CDR2 are SGHRS and YFSETQ. The CDR3 is 16 residues long. CDR3 bases: TGCGCCAGCATAGGACAGGGGCTCTCTGGGGCCAACGTCCTGACTTTC. As protein: CASIGQGLSGANVLTF.

The rearrangement uses TRBV12-3 or TRBV12-4 and TRBJ2-2; TRBD1 matches 12 bases. The CDR3 contains 16 residues. J lost 6 bases, V lost 6 bases, and 8 bases had no gene match. DNA of the CDR3: TGTGCCAGCAGGGGGACAGGGGGCGCTTCGGCCGGGGAGCTGTTTTTT. Amino acid sequence: CASRGTGGASAGELFF.

CDR3 bases: TGTGCCAGCAGCTTCCAATATGAACTCAGCAATGAGCAGTTCTTC. Translating gives CASSFQYELSNEQFF. The rearrangement links TRBV11-2 to TRBJ2-1; unclear D gene. V was shortened by 3 bases and J by 6 bases, with 15 bases between the two germline ends. The germline V gene has CDR1 SGHAT and CDR2 FQNNGV. This CDR3 has 15 residues.

This clonotype was counted ten times or more. The chain combines TRBV12-3 or TRBV12-4 with TRBJ2-5; 16 bases are shared with TRBD2. This CDR3 comprises 18 residues. The V and J ends lost 5 bases and 3 bases, in that order; junction bases with no gene match: 9. The CDR3 nucleotides read TGTGCCAGCAGTGGGGGGACTAGCGGGGGGGCCAGGAAAGAGACCCAGTACTTC. This encodes CASSGGTSGGARKETQYF.

This clonotype was picked up one time. The CDR3 reads CAISGVTAPDTDTQYF. CDR3 nucleotide sequence: TGTGCCATCAGTGGAGTAACTGCTCCAGATACAGATACGCAGTATTTT. The chain has TRBV10-3 and TRBJ2-3; D gene uncertain. V was cut by 4 bases and J by 3 bases, with 17 bases left in between. The CDR3 is 16 residues long. CDR1 and CDR2 (germline): ENHRY, SYGVKD.

This clonotype was counted only a few times. The chain couples TRBV6-4 to TRBJ2-3, with 7 bases matching TRBD1. Losses at the gene ends were 4 bases for V and 2 bases for J; bases not matched to a gene: 6. Germline loops: CDR1 MRHNA, CDR2 SNTAGT. This CDR3 has 15 residues. The CDR3 coding sequence is TGTGCCAGCAGTGTAGGTACAGGGGCCACAGATACGCAGTATTTT. Its translation is CASSVGTGATDTQYF.

The sample holds many counts of this clonotype. V and J are TRBV6-1 and TRBJ2-7; D is ambiguous. Germline V CDR1 and CDR2: MNHNS, SASEGT. The V and J ends lost 11 bases and 0 bases respectively, with 17 bases between them. The CDR3 is made up of 14 amino acids. Written as DNA, the CDR3 is TGTGCCGGCTCTCCAAGGGAAAACTCCTACGAGCAGTACTTC. Protein product: CAGSPRENSYEQYF.

This clonotype came up a few times. The chain combines TRBV3-1 with TRBJ2-3; D ambiguous. Trimming cost V 3 bases and J 6 bases, with 13 bases left between them. This CDR3 has 14 amino acids. Germline CDR1 reads LGHDT; CDR2 reads YNNKEL (reference sequence). The CDR3 loop reads CASSHKARGDTQYF. In DNA form, the CDR3 reads TGTGCCAGCAGCCATAAGGCCCGAGGTGATACGCAGTATTTT.

This clonotype was found a few times. The chain links TRBV7-9 to TRBJ2-1; 13 bases fit TRBD2. Germline CDR1 and CDR2: SEHNR and FQNEAQ (reference sequence). The CDR3 contains 17 residues. V shed 5 bases, J shed 7 bases, and the junction held 11 bases outside the gene matches. This chain's CDR3 is CASSVRTSGRPINEQFF. DNA for the CDR3: TGTGCCAGCAGCGTTCGGACTAGCGGGAGACCTATTAATGAGCAGTTCTTC.

The sample holds a few counts of this clonotype. The genes are TRBV29-1 and TRBJ2-3; D gene uncertain. Deletions cut 3 bases from V and 4 bases from J, with 14 bases between. CDR3 length equals 14 residues. CDR1 SQVTM and CDR2 ANQGSEA come from the germline V gene. DNA for the CDR3: TGCAGCGTTGATGTCCGCTCCGGGCCAGATACGCAGTATTTT. This translates into CSVDVRSGPDTQYF.

This clonotype was observed a handful of times. This sequence joins TRBV19 and TRBJ2-2, with TRBD1 as a possible D gene (5 bases). This CDR3 comprises 16 residues. Germline V gives CDR1 LNHDA, CDR2 SQIVND (reference sequence). V was shortened by 5 bases and J by 0 bases, with 13 bases between the two germline ends. The DNA for the CDR3 is TGTGCCAGTAGTCCTTGGACACTTCCGAACACCGGGGAGCTGTTTTTT. Its translation: CASSPWTLPNTGELFF.

This clonotype was seen a handful of times. This rearrangement joins TRBV28 to TRBJ1-5, with TRBD1 matching over 7 bases. The germline V gene encodes CDR1 MDHEN and CDR2 SYDVKM. V trimming: 6 bases; J trimming: 1 base; junction bases outside the gene matches: 6. The CDR3 contains 15 residues. For the CDR3, the DNA is TGTGCCAGCAGAGGTGGACAGGTGAGCAATCAGCCCCAGCATTTT. It is translated as CASRGGQVSNQPQHF.

About this clonotype itself: A read error is possible here, since a much larger clone lies one base away. The J gene is TRBJ2-1, the V gene TRBV20-1; D is perhaps TRBD1 or TRBD2 (6 bases each). There are 14 residues in the CDR3. CDR1 DFQATT and CDR2 SNEGSKA come from the germline V gene (reference sequence). CDR3 bases: TGCAATGCGCCCGGGGGCCGGTCTAACAATGAGCAGTTCTTC. Translated: CNAPGGRSNNEQFF.

This clonotype appeared many times. This sequence joins TRBV28 and TRBJ2-1; D gene unclear. V was cut by 7 bases and J by 0 bases, with 22 bases left in between. Germline V gene lookup returns CDR1 MDHEN and CDR2 SYDVKM. The CDR3 spans 18 residues. The CDR3 region has the DNA TGTGCCAGCACTCCAACGCTGGACCGCAAGAGCTCCTACAATGAGCAGTTCTTC. Its translation: CASTPTLDRKSSYNEQFF.

This clonotype was observed a handful of times. This may be a read error: a much more frequent sequence differs by one nucleotide. This chain uses TRBV11-1 with TRBJ2-3; the D gene is possibly TRBD2 (6 bases). This CDR3 has 17 residues. Germline-derived CDR1 and CDR2 are SGHAT and FQDESV (reference sequence). CDR3 DNA: TGTGCCAGCGGCTTAGCGGTGGGGACTGGACCCGCAGATACGCAGTATTTT. Encoded protein: CASGLAVGTGPADTQYF.

This clonotype was recorded at least ten times. The chain uses TRBV12-3 or TRBV12-4 and TRBJ2-5; tentative D call: TRBD1 (5 bases). The CDR3 consists of 13 residues. Trimming shortened V by 7 bases and J by 1 base, and 10 bases separated the two germline ends. The CDR3 DNA is TGTGCCAGCAATCAAAGGGGCCAAGAGACCCAGTACTTC. Its translation: CASNQRGQETQYF.

This clonotype was seen more than once but under ten times. This chain connects TRBV5-6 to TRBJ2-7; a possible D gene is TRBD1 (6 bases). Per the germline V gene, CDR1 is SGHDT and CDR2 is YYEEEE. V dropped 1 base and J dropped 0 bases, with 14 bases sitting between them. The CDR3 covers 16 residues. CDR3 residues: CASSLWGHASSYEQYF. The CDR3 nucleotides read TGTGCCAGCAGCTTGTGGGGACACGCTAGCTCCTACGAGCAGTACTTC.

Remarks on this clonotype: It may be a read error: a sequence one base away is much more abundant. The rearrangement uses TRBV27 and TRBJ1-5; D uncertain. This CDR3 comprises 15 residues. Germline V gene sequence: CDR1 MNHEY, CDR2 SMNVEV (reference sequence). In DNA form, the CDR3 reads TGTGCCGGCAGTTTAACGGGAAGAGGCAATCAGCCCCAGCATTTT. Its translation: CAGSLTGRGNQPQHF.